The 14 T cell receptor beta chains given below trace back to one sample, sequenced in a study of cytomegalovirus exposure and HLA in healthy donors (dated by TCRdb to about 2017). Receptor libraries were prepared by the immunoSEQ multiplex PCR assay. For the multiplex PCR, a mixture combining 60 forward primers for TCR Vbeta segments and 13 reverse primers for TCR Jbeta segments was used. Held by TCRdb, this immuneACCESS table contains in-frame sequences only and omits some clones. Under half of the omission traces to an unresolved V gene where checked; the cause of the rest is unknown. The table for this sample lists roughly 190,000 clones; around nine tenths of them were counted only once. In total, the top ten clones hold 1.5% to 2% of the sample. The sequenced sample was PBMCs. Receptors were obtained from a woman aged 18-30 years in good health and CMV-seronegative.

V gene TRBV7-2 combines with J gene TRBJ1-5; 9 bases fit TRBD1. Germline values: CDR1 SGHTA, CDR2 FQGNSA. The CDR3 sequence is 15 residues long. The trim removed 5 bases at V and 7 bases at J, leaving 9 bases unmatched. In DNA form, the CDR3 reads TGTGCCAGCAGCAAGGACAGGGGACTGGGACAGCCCCAGCATTTT. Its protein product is CASSKDRGLGQPQHF.

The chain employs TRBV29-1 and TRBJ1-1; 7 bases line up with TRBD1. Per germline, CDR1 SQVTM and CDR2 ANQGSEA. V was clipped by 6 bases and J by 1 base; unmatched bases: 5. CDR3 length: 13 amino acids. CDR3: CSVTGFENTEAFF. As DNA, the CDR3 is TGCAGCGTGACAGGGTTTGAGAACACTGAAGCTTTCTTT.

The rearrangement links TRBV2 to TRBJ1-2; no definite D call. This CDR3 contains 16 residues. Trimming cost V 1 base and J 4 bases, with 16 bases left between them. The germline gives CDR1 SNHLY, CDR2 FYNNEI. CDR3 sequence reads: CASSEGGSGLGYGYTF. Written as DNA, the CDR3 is TGTGCCAGCAGTGAAGGCGGGAGTGGGTTGGGCTATGGCTACACCTTC.

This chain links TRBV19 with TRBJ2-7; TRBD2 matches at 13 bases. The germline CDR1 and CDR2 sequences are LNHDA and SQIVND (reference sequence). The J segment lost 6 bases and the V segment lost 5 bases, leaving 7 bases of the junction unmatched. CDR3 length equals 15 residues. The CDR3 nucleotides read TGTGCCAGTAGTCCGGGACTAGCGGGAACTGGCGAGCAGTACTTC. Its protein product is CASSPGLAGTGEQYF.

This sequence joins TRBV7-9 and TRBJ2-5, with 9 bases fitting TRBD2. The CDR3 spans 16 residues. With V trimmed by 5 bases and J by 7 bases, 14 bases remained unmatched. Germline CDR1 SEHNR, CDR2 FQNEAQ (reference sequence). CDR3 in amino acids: CASSPTPRTSDGTQYF. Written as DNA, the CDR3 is TGTGCCAGCAGCCCTACCCCCCGGACTAGCGACGGGACCCAGTACTTC.

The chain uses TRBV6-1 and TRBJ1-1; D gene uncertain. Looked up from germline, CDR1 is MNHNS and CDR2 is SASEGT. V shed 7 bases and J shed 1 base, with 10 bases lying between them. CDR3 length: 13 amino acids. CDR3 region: CASIEGTNTEAFF. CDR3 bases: TGTGCCAGCATCGAGGGTACGAACACTGAAGCTTTCTTT.

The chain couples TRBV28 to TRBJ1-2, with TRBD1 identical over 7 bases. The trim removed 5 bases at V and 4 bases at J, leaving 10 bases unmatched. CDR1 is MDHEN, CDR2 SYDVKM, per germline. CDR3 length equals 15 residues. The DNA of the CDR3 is TGTGCCAGCAGTCCCGGTTTAGGGGGCGCCTATGGCTACACCTTC. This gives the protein CASSPGLGGAYGYTF.

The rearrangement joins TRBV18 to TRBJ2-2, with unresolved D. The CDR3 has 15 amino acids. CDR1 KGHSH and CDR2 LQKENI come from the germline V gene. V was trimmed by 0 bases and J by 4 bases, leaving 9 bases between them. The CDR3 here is CASSPPQISTGELFF. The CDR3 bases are TGTGCCAGCTCACCACCCCAGATCTCCACCGGGGAGCTGTTTTTT.

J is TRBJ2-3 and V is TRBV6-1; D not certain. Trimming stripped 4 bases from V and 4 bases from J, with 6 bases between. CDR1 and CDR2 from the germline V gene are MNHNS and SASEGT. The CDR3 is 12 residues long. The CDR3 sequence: CASSAFSDTQYF. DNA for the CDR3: TGTGCCAGCAGTGCCTTTTCAGATACGCAGTATTTT.

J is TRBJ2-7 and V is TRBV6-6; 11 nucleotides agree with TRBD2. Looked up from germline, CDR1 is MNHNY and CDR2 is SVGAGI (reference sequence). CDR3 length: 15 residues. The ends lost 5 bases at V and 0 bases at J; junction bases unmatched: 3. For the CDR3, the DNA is TGTGCCAGCAGTCAAACTAGCGGGGGCTCCTACGAGCAGTACTTC. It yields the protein CASSQTSGGSYEQYF.

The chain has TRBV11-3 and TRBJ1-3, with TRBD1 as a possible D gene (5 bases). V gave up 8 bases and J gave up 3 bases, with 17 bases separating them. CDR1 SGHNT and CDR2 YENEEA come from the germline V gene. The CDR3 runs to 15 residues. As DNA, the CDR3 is TGTGCCAGCTCCCCGCAGGGCTTCAATGGAAACACCATATATTTT. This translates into CASSPQGFNGNTIYF.

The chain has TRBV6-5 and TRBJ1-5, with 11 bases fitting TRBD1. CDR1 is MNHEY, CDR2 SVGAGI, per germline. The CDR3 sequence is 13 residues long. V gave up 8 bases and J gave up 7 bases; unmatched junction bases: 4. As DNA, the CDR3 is TGTGCCAGCGGGACAGGGGGACCACAGCCCCAGCATTTT. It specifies CASGTGGPQPQHF.

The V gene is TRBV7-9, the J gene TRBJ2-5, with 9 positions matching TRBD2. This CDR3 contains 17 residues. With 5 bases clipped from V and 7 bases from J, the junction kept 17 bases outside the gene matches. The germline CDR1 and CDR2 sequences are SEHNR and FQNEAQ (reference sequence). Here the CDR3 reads CASSPPPLWREGGTQYF. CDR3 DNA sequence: TGTGCCAGCAGCCCCCCCCCTCTATGGCGGGAGGGGGGGACCCAGTACTTC.

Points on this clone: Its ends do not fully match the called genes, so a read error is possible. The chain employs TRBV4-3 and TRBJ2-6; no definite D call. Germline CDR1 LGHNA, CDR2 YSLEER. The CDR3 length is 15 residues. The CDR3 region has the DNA TGCGCCAGCAGCCCAAGAGACTCTGAGGCCAACGTCCTGACTTTC. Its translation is CASSPRDSEANVLTF.